This TCR beta chain derives from a study of T-cell memory formation after mild COVID-19. CDR1 and CDR2 from the germline V gene are SEHNR and FQNEAQ (reference sequence). V gave up 5 bases and J gave up 4 bases, with 14 bases separating them. The CDR3 is 14 residues long. TCRdb ran MiXCR on the 5' RACE reads and lists one entry per CDR3 protein. The data contain about 140,000 distinct CDR3 sequences, about 19% of them singletons. The chain is built from TRBV7-9 and TRBJ2-5; either TRBD1 or TRBD2 may fit D (5 bases each). This clonotype originated in an adult woman who had mild COVID-19 (a few samples of this study predate the infection). Cell type and time point are not known. The sequencing input was PBMCs or a T cell subset sorted from them (not recorded which). CDR3 sequence: CASSPEAGTETQYF. The CDR3 region has the DNA TGTGCCAGCAGCCCAGAGGCAGGGACAGAGACCCAGTACTTC.